This is a list of T cell receptor beta chains from one sample in a study of shared clonotypes between healthy human individuals. Sequenced by immunoSEQ multiplex PCR; TCRdb stores in-frame clones only, minus some. The sample holds approximately 600,000 clones, approximately 95% seen once. The sample taken for sequencing was naive CD8+ T cells sorted from blood. The origin of the receptors is a woman aged 30 to 39 in good health. Both conserved end residues are part of each CDR3. The order of the fields is D gene, J gene, V gene, clone size, CDR3 protein, CDR3 DNA. D genes are given only for firm matches. Clone size is given for some rows only: seen once, a few or many times, or a class if the clone is expanded.

d_call: -
j_call: TRBJ1-4
v_call: TRBV6-5
clone_size: -
cdr3_aa: CASSYSPQGGEKLFF
cdr3_nt: TGTGCCAGCAGTTACTCGCCGCAGGGAGGTGAAAAACTGTTTTTT

d_call: TRBD1
j_call: TRBJ1-4
v_call: TRBV14
clone_size: -
cdr3_aa: CASSYWTGHVEKLFF
cdr3_nt: TGTGCCAGCAGCTACTGGACAGGGCATGTGGAAAAACTGTTTTTT

d_call: -
j_call: TRBJ1-2
v_call: TRBV30
clone_size: -
cdr3_aa: CAWMGSTFHGYTF
cdr3_nt: TGTGCCTGGATGGGCAGCACCTTCCATGGCTACACCTTC

d_call: TRBD2
j_call: TRBJ2-7
v_call: TRBV28
clone_size: -
cdr3_aa: CASTPGTRGVEQYF
cdr3_nt: TGTGCCAGCACCCCCGGGACTAGGGGAGTCGAGCAGTACTTC

d_call: TRBD1
j_call: TRBJ2-3
v_call: TRBV2
clone_size: -
cdr3_aa: CASSEKGAYPDTQYF
cdr3_nt: TGTGCCAGCAGTGAAAAGGGGGCCTACCCAGATACGCAGTATTTT

d_call: TRBD2
j_call: TRBJ2-7
v_call: TRBV9
clone_size: -
cdr3_aa: CASSVERDLIYEQYF
cdr3_nt: TGTGCCAGCAGCGTAGAGCGGGACCTTATATACGAGCAGTACTTC

d_call: -
j_call: TRBJ1-2
v_call: TRBV7-9
clone_size: few
cdr3_aa: CASSLAQHGYTF
cdr3_nt: TGTGCCAGCAGCTTAGCTCAGCATGGCTACACCTTC

d_call: TRBD1
j_call: TRBJ2-3
v_call: TRBV6-1
clone_size: -
cdr3_aa: CASSDLTGQRDTQYF
cdr3_nt: TGTGCCAGCAGTGATCTGACAGGGCAGCGCGATACGCAGTATTTT

d_call: TRBD2
j_call: TRBJ2-5
v_call: TRBV27
clone_size: once
cdr3_aa: CASSLLAGGRETQYF
cdr3_nt: TGTGCCAGCAGTTTACTAGCGGGAGGCAGAGAGACCCAGTACTTC

d_call: -
j_call: TRBJ1-1
v_call: TRBV28
clone_size: -
cdr3_aa: CASSLLNTEAFF
cdr3_nt: TGTGCCAGCAGTTTACTGAACACTGAAGCTTTCTTT

d_call: TRBD1
j_call: TRBJ1-2
v_call: TRBV9
clone_size: -
cdr3_aa: CASSATGGDGYTF
cdr3_nt: TGTGCCAGCAGCGCGACAGGGGGGGATGGCTACACCTTC

d_call: -
j_call: TRBJ1-4
v_call: TRBV7-6
clone_size: -
cdr3_aa: CASSLAFIDGEIKGKLFF
cdr3_nt: TGTGCCAGCAGCTTAGCGTTTATTGATGGGGAGATTAAAGGAAAACTGTTTTTT

d_call: TRBD1
j_call: TRBJ2-1
v_call: TRBV28
clone_size: -
cdr3_aa: CASRRGQGPIEQFF
cdr3_nt: TGTGCCAGCAGGCGGGGACAGGGTCCGATTGAGCAGTTCTTC

d_call: -
j_call: TRBJ2-1
v_call: TRBV7-9
clone_size: -
cdr3_aa: CASQDPYNEQFF
cdr3_nt: TGTGCCAGCCAGGACCCTTACAATGAGCAGTTCTTC

d_call: -
j_call: TRBJ2-3
v_call: TRBV4-1
clone_size: -
cdr3_aa: CASSQVVLITSTDTQYF
cdr3_nt: TGCGCCAGCAGCCAGGTAGTTTTGATAACTAGCACAGATACGCAGTATTTT

d_call: -
j_call: TRBJ1-1
v_call: TRBV5-4
clone_size: -
cdr3_aa: CASSLGTNTEAFF
cdr3_nt: TGTGCCAGCAGCCTTGGGACGAACACTGAAGCTTTCTTT

d_call: -
j_call: TRBJ1-2
v_call: TRBV4-1
clone_size: -
cdr3_aa: CASSSGRMNYGYTF
cdr3_nt: TGCGCCAGCAGCTCCGGACGGATGAACTATGGCTACACCTTC

d_call: -
j_call: TRBJ1-1
v_call: TRBV4-2
clone_size: -
cdr3_aa: CASSQRGTNAEAFF
cdr3_nt: TGTGCCAGCAGCCAAAGAGGGACGAACGCTGAAGCTTTCTTT

d_call: -
j_call: TRBJ1-1
v_call: TRBV11-2
clone_size: -
cdr3_aa: CASSSPVNRETEAFF
cdr3_nt: TGTGCCAGCAGCTCTCCGGTAAATCGAGAAACTGAAGCTTTCTTT

d_call: TRBD1
j_call: TRBJ2-5
v_call: TRBV6-1
clone_size: -
cdr3_aa: CASSEAIGGEEETQYF
cdr3_nt: TGTGCCAGCAGTGAAGCAATAGGGGGCGAAGAAGAGACCCAGTACTTC

d_call: -
j_call: TRBJ1-1
v_call: TRBV6-1
clone_size: -
cdr3_aa: CASRPNTEAFF
cdr3_nt: TGTGCCAGCAGGCCGAACACTGAAGCTTTCTTT

d_call: TRBD2
j_call: TRBJ2-3
v_call: TRBV9
clone_size: -
cdr3_aa: CASSPPLAADTQYF
cdr3_nt: TGTGCCAGCAGCCCACCACTAGCGGCAGATACGCAGTATTTT

d_call: -
j_call: TRBJ2-7
v_call: TRBV13
clone_size: -
cdr3_aa: CASSLRSFEQYF
cdr3_nt: TGTGCCAGCAGCTTACGTAGTTTCGAGCAGTACTTC

d_call: -
j_call: TRBJ1-2
v_call: TRBV28
clone_size: -
cdr3_aa: CASSQDSYNYGYTF
cdr3_nt: TGTGCCAGCAGCCAGGACAGCTACAACTATGGCTACACCTTC

d_call: TRBD1
j_call: TRBJ1-5
v_call: TRBV27
clone_size: -
cdr3_aa: CASRRQGGTSNQPQHF
cdr3_nt: TGTGCCAGCAGGCGACAGGGTGGAACTAGCAATCAGCCCCAGCATTTT

d_call: TRBD1
j_call: TRBJ2-7
v_call: TRBV19
clone_size: -
cdr3_aa: CASAYRDRVAEQYF
cdr3_nt: TGTGCCAGTGCCTACCGGGACAGAGTTGCCGAGCAGTACTTC

d_call: -
j_call: TRBJ2-1
v_call: TRBV7-6
clone_size: -
cdr3_aa: CASSLGLLGEEGDNEQFF
cdr3_nt: TGTGCCAGCAGCTTAGGCCTCCTGGGGGAGGAGGGGGACAATGAGCAGTTCTTC

d_call: TRBD2
j_call: TRBJ2-4
v_call: TRBV5-4
clone_size: once
cdr3_aa: CASSFTYAGEDIQYF
cdr3_nt: TGTGCCAGCAGCTTTACATACGCGGGAGAGGACATTCAGTACTTC

d_call: -
j_call: TRBJ2-2
v_call: TRBV5-6
clone_size: -
cdr3_aa: CASSLEGGGTGELFF
cdr3_nt: TGTGCCAGCAGCTTGGAGGGAGGAGGCACCGGGGAGCTGTTTTTT

d_call: -
j_call: TRBJ1-1
v_call: TRBV21-1
clone_size: -
cdr3_aa: CASNSHGQPKGEAFF
cdr3_nt: TGTGCCAGCAACTCACACGGACAGCCGAAGGGTGAAGCTTTCTTT

d_call: TRBD2
j_call: TRBJ2-7
v_call: TRBV11-2
clone_size: -
cdr3_aa: CASSLEEFAGGEQYF
cdr3_nt: TGTGCCAGCAGCTTAGAGGAGTTCGCGGGAGGCGAGCAGTACTTC

d_call: TRBD1
j_call: TRBJ1-1
v_call: TRBV10-3
clone_size: -
cdr3_aa: CAISDTGGGEAFF
cdr3_nt: TGTGCCATCAGTGATACAGGGGGAGGGGAAGCTTTCTTT

d_call: -
j_call: TRBJ2-7
v_call: TRBV19
clone_size: -
cdr3_aa: CASSIRESGRESYEQYF
cdr3_nt: TGTGCCAGTAGTATTCGGGAGTCCGGCAGGGAATCCTACGAGCAGTACTTC

d_call: -
j_call: TRBJ2-5
v_call: TRBV29-1
clone_size: -
cdr3_aa: CSVKSVQETQYF
cdr3_nt: TGCAGCGTCAAGAGCGTACAAGAGACCCAGTACTTC

d_call: -
j_call: TRBJ1-1
v_call: TRBV27
clone_size: -
cdr3_aa: CASSITMNTEAFF
cdr3_nt: TGTGCCAGCAGCATAACCATGAACACTGAAGCTTTCTTT

d_call: -
j_call: TRBJ1-2
v_call: TRBV5-4
clone_size: -
cdr3_aa: CASSATWWGDGYTF
cdr3_nt: TGTGCCAGCAGCGCTACTTGGTGGGGTGACGGCTACACCTTC

d_call: -
j_call: TRBJ2-1
v_call: TRBV9
clone_size: -
cdr3_aa: CASSDSGTNEEQFF
cdr3_nt: TGTGCCAGCAGCGACTCGGGGACCAACGAAGAGCAGTTCTTC

d_call: -
j_call: TRBJ2-7
v_call: TRBV27
clone_size: -
cdr3_aa: CASSFTRDLSYEQYF
cdr3_nt: TGTGCCAGCAGTTTTACCCGGGACCTATCCTACGAGCAGTACTTC

d_call: -
j_call: TRBJ2-1
v_call: TRBV16
clone_size: -
cdr3_aa: CASSQPMGGENEQFF
cdr3_nt: TGTGCCAGCAGCCAACCCATGGGCGGGGAAAATGAGCAGTTCTTC

d_call: -
j_call: TRBJ2-7
v_call: TRBV7-4
clone_size: once
cdr3_aa: CASSPPSPFGTYEQYF
cdr3_nt: TGTGCCAGCAGCCCCCCCTCCCCATTTGGAACCTACGAGCAGTACTTC

d_call: TRBD1
j_call: TRBJ1-1
v_call: TRBV9
clone_size: -
cdr3_aa: CASSVIQGGTEAFF
cdr3_nt: TGTGCCAGCAGCGTTATCCAGGGGGGGACTGAAGCTTTCTTT